Sequencing of this TCR beta chain was carried out in a study of cytomegalovirus exposure and HLA in healthy donors. This clone showed up just a few times. V gave up 9 bases and J gave up 8 bases; unmatched junction bases: 9. This CDR3 is built from 13 residues. CDR1 KGHSH and CDR2 LQKENI come from the germline V gene. The PCR ran on 60 Vbeta and 13 Jbeta primers. The method was immunoSEQ multiplex PCR; TCRdb's version includes in-frame clones alone and lacks a portion of them. The sample lists 95,000 to 110,000 clones; 82% were seen once. Specimen: PBMCs. This TCR was recovered from a man aged 25-45 years in good health and CMV-seropositive. The genes are TRBV18 and TRBJ1-2, with TRBD1 identical over 10 bases. The CDR3 DNA follows: TGTGCCAGTAATACGGACAGGGGGATCGGCTACACCTTC. Translation: CASNTDRGIGYTF.